Listed below are T cell receptor beta chains from one sample, sequenced in a study of shared T cell receptors in the human thymus. Profiling relied on immunoSEQ multiplex PCR, and the TCRdb table lists in-frame clones only, not all of them. The profile shows under 850,000 clones, roughly 90% of them singletons. The same sample was also studied in work on human thymus T cells.

The sequenced material came from thymocytes. These receptors were taken from a boy less than two years old with a congenital heart defect. Both conserved end residues are part of each CDR3. The D gene is left open where the match is weak. Some rows have no size entry. The others give once, few or many, or a class for an expanded clone.

clone_size	v_call	j_call	d_call	cdr3_aa	cdr3_nt
.	TRBV9	TRBJ2-3	.	CASSVSGQITADTQYF	TGTGCCAGCAGCGTATCAGGACAGATAACAGCAGATACGCAGTATTTT
.	TRBV14	TRBJ2-1	TRBD1	CASSARTGSPYNEQFF	TGTGCCAGCAGCGCACGGACAGGAAGCCCTTACAATGAGCAGTTCTTC
.	TRBV7-4	TRBJ2-7	.	CASSLVDVARGRAHYEQYF	TGTGCCAGCAGCTTAGTTGACGTTGCTAGGGGCAGGGCCCACTACGAGCAGTACTTC
.	TRBV7-9	TRBJ2-1	.	CASSRGGPGYNEQFF	TGTGCCAGCAGTCGAGGCGGGCCGGGCTACAATGAGCAGTTCTTC
few	TRBV7-2	TRBJ1-4	TRBD1	CASSPRDRGPGKLFF	TGTGCCAGCAGCCCCCGGGACAGGGGGCCAGGAAAACTGTTTTTT
once	TRBV27	TRBJ2-2	TRBD2	CASSPRASGSFTGELFF	TGTGCCAGCAGTCCCCGGGCTAGCGGGAGTTTCACCGGGGAGCTGTTTTTT
.	TRBV5-1	TRBJ2-1	TRBD2	CASSLGLAAYYNEQFF	TGCGCCAGCAGCTTGGGACTAGCGGCATACTACAATGAGCAGTTCTTC
once	TRBV2	TRBJ1-5	.	CASSPRARGQPQHF	TGTGCCAGCAGCCCTCGCGCCAGGGGTCAGCCCCAGCATTTT
.	TRBV7-8	TRBJ2-1	TRBD2	CASSLEGKGTSGYNEQFF	TGTGCCAGCAGCTTAGAAGGGAAAGGGACTAGCGGCTACAATGAGCAGTTCTTC
.	TRBV4-2	TRBJ2-2	TRBD2	CASSQAGLAENTGELFF	TGTGCCAGCAGCCAAGCGGGACTAGCGGAGAACACCGGGGAGCTGTTTTTT
.	TRBV4-1	TRBJ2-1	TRBD2	CASSHARLAGMDEQFF	TGCGCCAGCAGCCATGCGAGACTAGCGGGAATGGATGAGCAGTTCTTC
.	TRBV11-2	TRBJ2-7	TRBD2	CASTRLAPPYEQYF	TGTGCCAGCACACGACTAGCACCCCCCTACGAGCAGTACTTC
.	TRBV19	TRBJ2-2	TRBD1	CASSIFDRGVSAGELFF	TGTGCCAGTAGTATTTTTGACAGGGGGGTCTCAGCCGGGGAGCTGTTTTTT
.	TRBV9	TRBJ2-2	.	CASSVVSPNLNTGELFF	TGTGCCAGCAGCGTAGTAAGCCCGAACCTCAACACCGGGGAGCTGTTTTTT
.	TRBV4-3	TRBJ2-3	.	CASSQLRTEKRDTQYF	TGCGCCAGCAGCCAACTCCGGACGGAGAAGCGGGATACGCAGTATTTT
.	TRBV4-1	TRBJ2-2	TRBD2	CASSQDGLAGGANTGELFF	TGCGCCAGCAGCCAAGACGGGCTAGCGGGAGGGGCGAACACCGGGGAGCTGTTTTTT
.	TRBV4-2	TRBJ1-2	TRBD1	CASSQDLPGQGHGYTF	TGTGCCAGCAGCCAAGATCTCCCCGGACAGGGGCACGGCTACACCTTC
.	TRBV6-1	TRBJ2-7	.	CASREYRSRSYEQYF	TGTGCCAGCAGGGAGTACAGGTCCCGCTCCTACGAGCAGTACTTC
.	TRBV6-5	TRBJ2-3	TRBD1	CASSYNSPGGADTQYF	TGTGCCAGCAGTTATAACTCTCCAGGGGGAGCAGATACGCAGTATTTT
.	TRBV11-3	TRBJ2-3	.	CASSLGKGQRPSTDTQYF	TGTGCCAGCAGCTTAGGGAAAGGACAGCGACCTAGCACAGATACGCAGTATTTT
.	TRBV18	TRBJ2-1	TRBD2	CASSLPGTSASSEQFF	TGTGCCAGCTCACTCCCGGGGACTAGCGCATCTAGTGAGCAGTTCTTC
.	TRBV30	TRBJ2-2	.	CACLEIRIPNTGELFF	TGTGCCTGCCTGGAGATTCGTATCCCGAACACCGGGGAGCTGTTTTTT
.	TRBV4-3	TRBJ1-1	.	CASSQDPGGNTEAFF	TGCGCCAGCAGCCAAGACCCCGGGGGGAACACTGAAGCTTTCTTT
once	TRBV5-1	TRBJ2-5	.	CASSLARETQYF	TGCGCCAGCAGCTTGGCCCGGGAGACCCAGTACTTC
.	TRBV27	TRBJ2-1	TRBD2	CASRRLADNEQFF	TGTGCCAGCAGGAGACTAGCGGACAATGAGCAGTTCTTC
.	TRBV15	TRBJ2-7	.	CATSRLRAAEAYEQYF	TGTGCCACCAGCAGACTACGGGCAGCGGAGGCCTACGAGCAGTACTTC
.	TRBV15	TRBJ2-7	TRBD1	CATSRDPTGGIDYEQYF	TGTGCCACCAGCAGAGACCCGACAGGGGGTATCGACTACGAGCAGTACTTC
.	TRBV19	TRBJ2-1	TRBD2	CASSIQRKLAGASYNEQFF	TGTGCCAGTAGTATACAGAGGAAACTAGCGGGCGCCTCCTACAATGAGCAGTTCTTC
few	TRBV6-5	TRBJ2-1	TRBD1	CASTRTGEGCEQFF	TGTGCCAGCACTCGGACAGGGGAGGGGTGTGAGCAGTTCTTC
.	TRBV6-1	TRBJ2-7	TRBD2	CASSEALVERGAYEQYF	TGTGCCAGCAGTGAAGCCCTCGTGGAGCGGGGAGCCTACGAGCAGTACTTC
.	TRBV7-8	TRBJ2-7	TRBD1	CASTAPGQPSYEQYF	TGTGCCAGCACCGCCCCGGGACAGCCGTCCTACGAGCAGTACTTC
.	TRBV7-2	TRBJ1-5	.	CASSPSVVSKYSNQPQHF	TGTGCCAGCAGCCCCTCAGTTGTTTCCAAATATAGCAATCAGCCCCAGCATTTT
.	TRBV4-3	TRBJ1-2	.	CASSRQGGRAYGYTF	TGCGCCAGCAGCCGTCAAGGTGGCAGGGCTTATGGCTACACCTTC
once	TRBV6-5	TRBJ2-7	TRBD2	CASSQRSGGSYEQYF	TGTGCCAGCAGCCAAAGAAGCGGGGGCTCCTACGAGCAGTACTTC
once	TRBV6-4	TRBJ2-1	.	CASSPHKGSTYEQFF	TGTGCCAGCAGCCCCCACAAGGGGTCAACGTATGAGCAGTTCTTC
.	TRBV11-3	TRBJ2-2	TRBD1	CAGNRDRKTGELFF	TGTGCCGGTAACCGGGACAGGAAAACCGGGGAGCTGTTTTTT
.	TRBV4-3	TRBJ2-7	TRBD2	CASSPGLVELYEQYF	TGCGCCAGCAGCCCGGGACTAGTAGAGCTCTACGAGCAGTACTTC
.	TRBV7-9	TRBJ2-1	.	CASSLRGRGAGNEQFF	TGTGCCAGCAGCTTAAGGGGCAGGGGCGCAGGGAATGAGCAGTTCTTC
.	TRBV7-2	TRBJ2-1	.	CASSLSVLDRNEQFF	TGTGCCAGCAGCTTATCTGTGCTAGATAGAAATGAGCAGTTCTTC
.	TRBV27	TRBJ1-2	TRBD1	CASTSGTGGVNYGYTF	TGTGCCAGCACCTCCGGGACAGGGGGGGTGAACTATGGCTACACCTTT
.	TRBV28	TRBJ1-2	.	CASMEGYGYTF	TGTGCCAGCATGGAGGGCTATGGCTACACCTTC
.	TRBV6-5	TRBJ2-2	.	CASRRRVFPTGELFF	TGTGCCAGCAGACGCAGGGTTTTTCCCACCGGGGAGCTGTTTTTT
.	TRBV11-2	TRBJ2-7	TRBD1	CASSLLGGGQGPHYEQYF	TGTGCCAGCAGCTTACTGGGAGGGGGACAGGGCCCCCACTACGAGCAGTACTTC
.	TRBV12-5	TRBJ2-2	.	CASGLVHAFPGELFF	TGTGCTAGTGGTTTGGTACACGCCTTCCCCGGGGAGCTGTTTTTT
.	TRBV25-1	TRBJ2-7	TRBD1	CASSELGTEGYEQYF	TGTGCCAGCAGTGAATTGGGGACAGAGGGCTACGAGCAGTACTTC
once	TRBV27	TRBJ2-7	TRBD1	CASSLSAQGAGEQYF	TGTGCCAGCAGTTTATCGGCACAGGGGGCAGGGGAGCAGTACTTC
.	TRBV6-1	TRBJ2-7	TRBD1	CASPPEGALSYEQYF	TGTGCCAGTCCTCCTGAGGGGGCCCTCTCCTACGAGCAGTACTTC
once	TRBV5-1	TRBJ2-1	TRBD2	CASSSTSGLYNEQFF	TGCGCCAGCAGTTCGACTAGCGGCCTATACAATGAGCAGTTCTTC
.	TRBV5-1	TRBJ2-4	.	CASSSTFGLGIQYF	TGCGCCAGCAGCTCAACGTTCGGGTTGGGCATTCAGTACTTC
.	TRBV4-3	TRBJ2-1	.	CASSQDGRRDTGLGSYNEQFF	TGCGCCAGCAGCCAAGATGGCCGGCGGGATACTGGGTTAGGCTCCTACAATGAGCAGTTCTTC
.	TRBV6-4	TRBJ2-7	TRBD2	CASSFKRTSGFYEQYF	TGTGCCAGCAGTTTTAAACGAACTAGCGGGTTTTACGAGCAGTACTTC
.	TRBV12-5	TRBJ2-7	.	CASGLVFGGGWYEQYF	TGTGCTAGTGGTTTGGTTTTCGGAGGGGGCTGGTACGAGCAGTACTTC
.	TRBV6-4	TRBJ2-1	TRBD2	CASSDSTSGGSYNEQFF	TGTGCCAGCAGTGACTCTACTAGCGGCGGCTCCTACAATGAGCAGTTCTTC
.	TRBV19	TRBJ1-1	.	CAPGGGSGNTEAFF	TGTGCCCCCGGCGGGGGATCGGGAAACACTGAAGCTTTCTTT